This T cell receptor beta chain was obtained from a study of shared clonotypes between healthy human individuals (dated by TCRdb to 2020 to 2022). About the study as a whole: The cohort included a few men and two women between 18 and 49 years of age. Per donor, leukapheresis produced somewhere between about 0.85 and 9.5 billion PBMCs. For each donor, three plates each were used for CD4 naive and CD4 memory, two plates were used for CD8 naive, and one plate was used for CD8 memory. The study deeply sequenced blood TCR repertoires of 5 or 6 healthy adults to estimate repertoire size and the extent of clonotype sharing between individuals. Libraries were prepared and TCR repertoires were sequenced by different laboratories using diverse techniques, in order to increase sequencing depth and limit assay-specific biases. What the authors observed across the whole study: Pairwise subsampling led to the expectation that sequencing depth would affect the degree of clonotype sharing among donors. Compared with non-shared clonotypes, clonotypes shared by all four sorted-subset donors had higher generation probabilities. Because the study included only a small number of donors, the genetic and exposure-history diversity represented was limited. About 5% of naive CD4, roughly 3.5% of naive CD8, approximately 2% of memory CD4, and about 0.4% of memory CD8 clonotypes were shared across several donors. Even with the large sequencing depth, rarefaction of the sorted-subset datasets indicated that sequencing was incomplete. Sampling was restricted to blood, and TCR repertoires in tissues likely differ from the TCR repertoires found in blood. Larger estimated clonotype richness was generally found for naive subsets than for memory subsets.

Using the deep immunoSEQ assay, TCR CDR3 regions were amplified from genomic DNA by multiplex PCR. Extracted genomic DNA from each cell subset was spread evenly across all wells of several immunoSEQ 96-well plates, with each plate serving as a replicate. For sorted subsets, about 0.2 ug genomic DNA, equal to about 30,000 T cell genomes, was loaded into each replicate PCR. The purified libraries were quantified using a Qubit 3.0 fluorometer, sized with a Bioanalyzer 2100, and then quantified again using the KAPA Library Quantification kit. Each immunoSEQ 96-well plate was sequenced on its own single-read 150-cycle Illumina NextSeq 550 flow cell. As for the authors' bioinformatics: Because the immunoSEQ output held only junctional sequences and lacked quality scores, the filtering could not match the filtering applied to full-length reads. Sequences were annotated with PyIR, a Python wrapper for IgBLAST v1.9, using IMGT germline references to assign V/J genes and CDR3. Reads were filtered out if the reads had weak V/J assignments (E-value above 1e-6), no CDR3, stop codons, out-of-frame junctions, or ambiguous translated residues. A V3J clonotype was defined by an identical inferred V gene, J gene, and CDR3 amino acid sequence. The percentage overlap between two repertoires was calculated by dividing the number of shared unique clonotypes by the size of the smaller repertoire. Repertoire richness was assessed with RTK rarefaction, the Chao1 estimator, and Recon v2.1 estimates of unobserved clonotypes. For all TCRbeta clonotypes obtained by the gDNA method from a handful of donors, generation probabilities were computed with OLGA. In TCRdb, the immuneACCESS table is reduced to in-frame sequences with V and J assigned. These tables do not hold every clone; where another copy was compared, an unresolved V gene accounts for under half, and the others remain unexplained. V, J and clone size derive from that table, while D and trimming were established from the DNA sequence. The sample table holds a few million clones, of which around nine tenths were seen once. Around 0.14% of the sample is held by the ten biggest clonotypes.

The germline V gene provides CDR1 SNHLY and CDR2 FYNNEI. The cysteine opens and the phenylalanine closes a CDR3 of 17 amino acids. The sequence is cut down to CDR3 DNA, 51 bases in frame from base 1. V ends up 1 base short and J 5 bases short, with an unmatched junction base count of 6. Donors were healthy HIV-negative adults with no recently reported acute infections or vaccinations. All donors were Caucasian adults living in Nashville, Tennessee, USA. CD4+ T cells were enriched by magnetic negative selection, after which naive cells were positively selected on CD45RA and the negative fraction was taken as the memory subset. Blood was obtained by leukapheresis, after which PBMCs were separated by Ficoll-Histopaque density gradient centrifugation and cryopreserved in liquid nitrogen vapor phase. Analytical flow cytometry was used to check the purity and quantity of each magnetically sorted T cell population. Each sorted fraction had its genomic DNA isolated and then quantified by UV absorbance on a Nanodrop 2000c.

Worth noting for this clone: Its antigen remains unidentified. No qualities accompany the bases; no much larger clone lies one base away.

The sample comprised naive CD4+ T cells sorted from blood. The cell subset or site label of this sample denotes: CD45RA+ positively selected. In this chain, TRBV2 is recombined with TRBJ2-2, with 11 bases matching TRBD2. The receptor was isolated from a man aged 18 to 30 in good health. The CDR3 protein: CASSEGLAGSGTGELFF. The nucleotides read TGTGCCAGCAGTGAAGGACTAGCGGGGAGTGGGACCGGGGAGCTGTTTTTT.